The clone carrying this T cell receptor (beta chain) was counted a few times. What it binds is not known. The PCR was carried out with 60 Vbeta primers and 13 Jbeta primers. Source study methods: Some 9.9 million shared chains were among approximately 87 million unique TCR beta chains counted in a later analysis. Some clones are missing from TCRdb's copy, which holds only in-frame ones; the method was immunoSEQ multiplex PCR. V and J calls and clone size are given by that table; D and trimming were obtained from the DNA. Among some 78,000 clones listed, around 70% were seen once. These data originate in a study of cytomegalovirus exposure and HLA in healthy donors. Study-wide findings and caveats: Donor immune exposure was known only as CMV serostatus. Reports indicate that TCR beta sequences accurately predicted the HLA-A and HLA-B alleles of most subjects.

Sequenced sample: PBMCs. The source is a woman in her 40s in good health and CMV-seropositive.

CDR3 amino acids: CASSLGGQLRDGYTF. The CDR3 nucleotides are TGTGCCAGCAGCTTGGGGGGACAGTTGCGTGATGGCTACACCTTC. This sequence joins TRBV7-2 and TRBJ1-2, with TRBD1 matching 7 bases. V shed 3 bases, J shed 6 bases, and the junction held 10 bases outside the gene matches. Germline CDR1 SGHTA, CDR2 FQGNSA. The CDR3 runs to 15 residues.